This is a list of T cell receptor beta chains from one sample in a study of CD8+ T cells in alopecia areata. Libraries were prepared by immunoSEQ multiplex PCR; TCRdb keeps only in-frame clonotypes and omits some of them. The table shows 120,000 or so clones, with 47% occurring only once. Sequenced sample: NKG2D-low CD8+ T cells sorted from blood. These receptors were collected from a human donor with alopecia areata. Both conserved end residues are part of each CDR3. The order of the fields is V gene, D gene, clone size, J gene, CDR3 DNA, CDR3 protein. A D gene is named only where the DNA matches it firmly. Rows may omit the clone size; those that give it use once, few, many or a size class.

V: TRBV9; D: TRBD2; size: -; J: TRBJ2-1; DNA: TGTGCCAGCAGCGGCAGCGGGGGTACTGAGCAGTTCTTC; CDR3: CASSGSGGTEQFF
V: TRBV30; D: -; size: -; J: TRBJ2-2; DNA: TGTGCCTGGAAACACACCGGGGAGCTGTTTTTT; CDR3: CAWKHTGELFF
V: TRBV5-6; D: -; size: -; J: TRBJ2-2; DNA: TGTGCCAGCAGCCCAGGAATAGGGTTTCCCAGGGAGCTGTTTTTT; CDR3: CASSPGIGFPRELFF
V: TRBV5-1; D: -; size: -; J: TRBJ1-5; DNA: TGCGCCAGCAGCTTAAACGGACAGCAGAATCAGCCCCAGCATTTT; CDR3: CASSLNGQQNQPQHF
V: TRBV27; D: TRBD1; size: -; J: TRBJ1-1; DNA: TGTGCCAGCATCACCGCAGGGGGCACTGAAGCTTTCTTT; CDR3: CASITAGGTEAFF
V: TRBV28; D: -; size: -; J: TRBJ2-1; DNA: TGTGCCAGCAGTTTATACAATGAGCAGTTCTTC; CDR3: CASSLYNEQFF
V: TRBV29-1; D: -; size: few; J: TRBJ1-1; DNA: TGCAGCACCGGGGGGGGCAGAGGGAACACTGAAGCTTTCTTT; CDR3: CSTGGGRGNTEAFF
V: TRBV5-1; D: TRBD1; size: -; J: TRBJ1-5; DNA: TGCGCCAGCAGCATTGGGACAGATAGCAATCAGCCCCAGCATTTT; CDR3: CASSIGTDSNQPQHF
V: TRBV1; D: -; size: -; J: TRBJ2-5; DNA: TGCACCAGCAGCCTACGTAGGCCCGCCGCCCAAGAGACCCAGTACTTC; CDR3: CTSSLRRPAAQETQYF
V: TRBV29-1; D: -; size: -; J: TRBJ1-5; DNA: TGCAGCGTAGAGACAGAAGATCAGCCCCAGCATTTT; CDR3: CSVETEDQPQHF
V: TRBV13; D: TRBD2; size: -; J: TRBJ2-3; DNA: TGTGCCAGCAGCTCCGCTAGCGGGAGAAATACGCAGTATTTT; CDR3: CASSSASGRNTQYF
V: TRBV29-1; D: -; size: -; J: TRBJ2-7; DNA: TGCAGCGCCTCACTAGCAATCTCCTACGAGCAGTACTTC; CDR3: CSASLAISYEQYF
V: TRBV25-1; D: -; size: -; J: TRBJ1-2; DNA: TGTGCCAGCCTCGGGGGGGACTATGGCTACACCTTC; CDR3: CASLGGDYGYTF
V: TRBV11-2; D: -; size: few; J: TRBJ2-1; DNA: TGTGCCAGCAGCTTAGGAGCAGATGAGCAGTTCTTC; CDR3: CASSLGADEQFF
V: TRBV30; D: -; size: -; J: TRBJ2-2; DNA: TGTGCCTCCCTCGGGACCGGGGAGCTGTTTTTT; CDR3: CASLGTGELFF
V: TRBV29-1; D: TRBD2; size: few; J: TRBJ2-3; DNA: TGCAGCGTTGAAATAGTAGCGGGAGAAGCAGATACGCAGTATTTT; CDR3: CSVEIVAGEADTQYF
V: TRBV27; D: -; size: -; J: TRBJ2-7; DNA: TGTGCCAGCAGTTTATTATCCAGTCTTTTCTACGAGCAGTACTTC; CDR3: CASSLLSSLFYEQYF
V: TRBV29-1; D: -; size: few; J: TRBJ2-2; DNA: TGCAGCGCCGTCGGGGACGGAATCACCGGGGAGCTGTTTTTT; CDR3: CSAVGDGITGELFF
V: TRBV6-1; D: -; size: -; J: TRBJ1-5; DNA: TGTGCCGCAACTGTAGGCAATCAGCCCCAGCATTTT; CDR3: CAATVGNQPQHF
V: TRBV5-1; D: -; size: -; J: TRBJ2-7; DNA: TGCGCCAGCAGCTTGGCCACGGACCCCTACGAGCAGTACTTC; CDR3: CASSLATDPYEQYF
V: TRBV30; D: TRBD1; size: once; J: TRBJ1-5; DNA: TGTGCCTGGGGACAGGTAAATCAGCCCCAGCATTTT; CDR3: CAWGQVNQPQHF
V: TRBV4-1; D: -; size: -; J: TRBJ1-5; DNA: TGCGCCAGCAGCTGGGGGATAAATCAGCCCCAGCATTTT; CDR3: CASSWGINQPQHF
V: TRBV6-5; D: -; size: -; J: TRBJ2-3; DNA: TGTGCCAGCAACACAGACAGCACAGATACGCAGTATTTT; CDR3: CASNTDSTDTQYF
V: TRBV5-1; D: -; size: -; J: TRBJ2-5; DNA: TGCGCCAGCAATGAACGGGGAGAGACCCAGTACTTC; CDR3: CASNERGETQYF
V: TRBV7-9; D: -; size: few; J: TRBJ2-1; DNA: TGTGCCAGCAGCGGCGGGACGGAAGAGCAGTTCTTC; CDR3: CASSGGTEEQFF
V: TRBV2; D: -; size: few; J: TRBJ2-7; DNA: TGTGCCAGCAGTGAATTTGGCGGGGCGTACGAGCAGTACTTC; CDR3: CASSEFGGAYEQYF
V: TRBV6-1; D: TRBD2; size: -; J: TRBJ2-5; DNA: TGTGCCAGCAGTGAGAGCCAGCGGGAGTTTCAAGAGACCCAGTACTTC; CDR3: CASSESQREFQETQYF
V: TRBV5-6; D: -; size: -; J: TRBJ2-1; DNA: TGTGCCAGCAGCCCCACATTAAGGTTAAGCGATGAGCAGTTCTTC; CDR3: CASSPTLRLSDEQFF
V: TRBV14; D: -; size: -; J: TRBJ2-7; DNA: TGTGCCAGCAGCCAGGGGGGACCGTTCTACGAGCAGTACTTC; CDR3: CASSQGGPFYEQYF
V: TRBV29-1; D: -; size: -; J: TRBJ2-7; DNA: TGCAGCGGGTCCGACTCGAGCTACGAGCAGTACTTC; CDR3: CSGSDSSYEQYF
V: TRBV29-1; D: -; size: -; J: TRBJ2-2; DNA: TGCAGCGTTGGAAGGGGCACCGGGGAGCTGTTTTTT; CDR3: CSVGRGTGELFF
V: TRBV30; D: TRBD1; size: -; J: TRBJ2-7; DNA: TGTGCCTGGAGTGCCATTAACCGGGACAGAAACTTCTACGAGCAGTACTTC; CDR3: CAWSAINRDRNFYEQYF
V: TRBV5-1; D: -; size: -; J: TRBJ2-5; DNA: TGCGCCAGTAGGGGGTCCCAAGAGACCCAGTACTTC; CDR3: CASRGSQETQYF
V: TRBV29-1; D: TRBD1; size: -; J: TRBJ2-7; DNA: TGCAGCGTTGAACGAGGGGACAGGGAGAACGAGCAGTACTTC; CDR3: CSVERGDRENEQYF
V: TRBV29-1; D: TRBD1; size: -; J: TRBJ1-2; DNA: TGCAGCGTTGAGTGGACAGGGATTAACTATGGCTACACCTTC; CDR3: CSVEWTGINYGYTF